This is a list of T cell receptor beta chains from one sample in a study of control samples from healthy donors and cancer patients. Only in-frame clones appear in the TCRdb table, and some are missing; sequencing was by immunoSEQ multiplex PCR. The profile covers 150,000 or so clones, with 90% to 95% appearing a single time and about 5.2% taken by the ten largest. The sequenced sample was blood. The source is a man aged 40-50 years in good health. CDR3s include the opening cysteine and the closing phenylalanine or tryptophan. A D gene is named only where the DNA matches it firmly. Where a row states a size, it is once, few, many or the class of an expanded clone; other rows omit it.

size,J,D,V,DNA,CDR3
.,TRBJ2-7,TRBD1,TRBV6-5,TGTGCCAGCAGACCCGGACAGGGAGGCTCCTACGAGCAGTACTTC,CASRPGQGGSYEQYF
once,TRBJ1-2,TRBD1,TRBV30,TGTGCCTGGAGTGTAACAGGGGGCCATGGAGATGGCTACACCTTC,CAWSVTGGHGDGYTF
.,TRBJ1-2,.,TRBV5-1,TGCGCCAGCAGCTTGGTCCCCGCCAGGGACTATGGCTACACCTTC,CASSLVPARDYGYTF
.,TRBJ1-1,.,TRBV2,TGTGCCAGCAGACCCGGGGCGGGGAACACTGAAGCTTTCTTT,CASRPGAGNTEAFF
.,TRBJ1-5,.,TRBV27,TGTGCCAGCAGTTCGATGATCAATCAGCCCCAGCATTTT,CASSSMINQPQHF
.,TRBJ1-5,TRBD1,TRBV7-9,TGTGCCAGCAGCTTCGGGACAGGGGCAAATCAGCCCCAGCATTTT,CASSFGTGANQPQHF
.,TRBJ1-1,.,TRBV28,TGTGCCAGCAATACGGGGACGTATCCGACACGGGCCAGTAAAATGAACACTGAAGCTTTCTTT,CASNTGTYPTRASKMNTEAFF
.,TRBJ1-2,.,TRBV5-6,TGTGCCAGCACCCGTCCTGGACAGCAAAGCTATGGCTACACCTTC,CASTRPGQQSYGYTF
.,TRBJ2-7,.,TRBV2,TGTGCCAGCAGAAGGACCGGGCCAGAGCAGTACTTC,CASRRTGPEQYF
.,TRBJ1-4,TRBD1,TRBV5-1,TGCGCCAGCAGCACCGGGACAGGGACTAATGAAAAACTGTTTTTT,CASSTGTGTNEKLFF
.,TRBJ2-7,.,TRBV6-6,TGTGCCAGCAGTCATAGCGGAAGTCCCTACGAGCAGTACTTC,CASSHSGSPYEQYF
once,TRBJ2-5,.,TRBV30,TGTGCCTGGAGTGTACAAAGAGGGGTTGAGACCCAGTACTTC,CAWSVQRGVETQYF
once,TRBJ1-4,.,TRBV9,TGTGCCAGCAGTATTGGGGGTGTTAGTGAAAAACTGTTTTTT,CASSIGGVSEKLFF
.,TRBJ2-2,.,TRBV7-8,TGTGCCAGCAGCTTAAGCGGGAACACCGGGGAGCTGTTTTTT,CASSLSGNTGELFF
.,TRBJ2-5,.,TRBV30,TGTGCCTGGAGTGAAGACGGCAGTTTAGAGACCCAGTACTTC,CAWSEDGSLETQYF
.,TRBJ1-1,.,TRBV7-9,TGTGCCAGCAGCTCGGGACTGAGAAACACTGAAGCTTTCTTT,CASSSGLRNTEAFF
.,TRBJ2-7,.,TRBV7-9,TGTGCCAGCAGCTTAGGGGGTACGAACTCCTACGAGCAGTACTTC,CASSLGGTNSYEQYF
once,TRBJ1-4,TRBD1,TRBV2,TGTGCCAGCAGGAGGGGGGACAGCGATAATGAAAAACTGTTTTTT,CASRRGDSDNEKLFF
.,TRBJ1-1,.,TRBV5-4,TGTGCCAGCTTCCAGGGTGGAGGAGTCACTGAAGCTTTCTTT,CASFQGGGVTEAFF
.,TRBJ1-1,.,TRBV7-8,TGTGCCAGCAGCTCCACTGCAGCCATGAACACTGAAGCTTTCTTT,CASSSTAAMNTEAFF
.,TRBJ1-6,.,TRBV6-5,TGTGCCACTTTCGATCGGCAGGCGCATAATTCACCCCTCCACTTT,CATFDRQAHNSPLHF
.,TRBJ2-7,.,TRBV5-1,TGCGCCAGCAGCTTGGTAGGAGGTATGAGCGAGCAGTACTTC,CASSLVGGMSEQYF
few,TRBJ1-3,.,TRBV18,TGTGCCAGCTCACCCCGACAGGCAGGGACCTCTGGAAACACCATATATTTT,CASSPRQAGTSGNTIYF
.,TRBJ2-7,.,TRBV6-6,TGTGCCAGCAGTTACGGACAGTCCTACGAGCAGTACTTC,CASSYGQSYEQYF
few,TRBJ2-7,.,TRBV29-1,TGCAGCGTGACCGACTCCTACGAGCAGTACTTC,CSVTDSYEQYF
.,TRBJ2-3,.,TRBV27,TGTGCCAGCAGTCCACAGGGAACAGATACGCAGTATTTT,CASSPQGTDTQYF
.,TRBJ2-2,.,TRBV1,TGCACCAGCAGCTTCTCGGGACAGGGGGCGTCCGGGGAGCTGTTTTTT,CTSSFSGQGASGELFF
.,TRBJ2-1,.,TRBV6-4,TGTGCCAGCAGTGACTGGACCAGTAATGAGCAGTTCTTC,CASSDWTSNEQFF
.,TRBJ1-1,.,TRBV12-3/TRBV12-4,TGTGCCAGCAGTTTAACGACGAACACTGAAGCTTTCTTT,CASSLTTNTEAFF
.,TRBJ1-5,.,TRBV5-6,TGTGCCAGCAGCTTTGGGTCGCGGATAAATCAGCCCCAGCATTTT,CASSFGSRINQPQHF
.,TRBJ1-1,.,TRBV12-5,TGTGCTAGTGGTTTGTCACGTTGGGAAACTGAAGCTTTCTTT,CASGLSRWETEAFF
once,TRBJ1-2,.,TRBV5-1,TGCGCCAGCAGCTTGGTAGGCCAGGATGGCTACACCTTC,CASSLVGQDGYTF
once,TRBJ1-1,.,TRBV30,TGTGCCTGGGCCGTGGCGAACACTGAAGCTTTCTTT,CAWAVANTEAFF
.,TRBJ1-2,TRBD1,TRBV11-2,TGTGCCAGCAGCTTAGGACACAGGGGAGGGAGCTATGGCTACACCTTC,CASSLGHRGGSYGYTF
.,TRBJ1-4,TRBD1,TRBV6-5,TGTGCCAGCACCAGAGTTTTGGACAGGGGTGAAAAACTGTTTTTT,CASTRVLDRGEKLFF
.,TRBJ1-2,.,TRBV24-1,TGTGCCACCAGTGATTTGGGGGTGAACTATGGCTACACCTTC,CATSDLGVNYGYTF
.,TRBJ1-6,.,TRBV30,TGTGCCTGGACACAGGGTAGCAATAATTCACCCCTCCACTTT,CAWTQGSNNSPLHF
.,TRBJ1-2,TRBD1,TRBV6-2/TRBV6-3,TGTGCCAGCAGCCCCACGGACAGGAGCTATGGCTACACCTTC,CASSPTDRSYGYTF
.,TRBJ1-3,.,TRBV28,TGTGCCAGCAGACCTTCGGACAAAACTGGAAACACCATATATTTT,CASRPSDKTGNTIYF
.,TRBJ2-1,.,TRBV12-3/TRBV12-4,TGTGCCAGCAGTTTATACGGATACAATGAGCAGTTCTTC,CASSLYGYNEQFF
.,TRBJ1-4,TRBD1,TRBV2,TGTGCCACCCGACAGGGGGCGGAGGAAAAACTGTTTTTT,CATRQGAEEKLFF
.,TRBJ2-4,TRBD1,TRBV27,TGTGCCAGCAGTCCTCCGGACAGGGACGGGAACATTCAGTACTTC,CASSPPDRDGNIQYF
.,TRBJ1-1,TRBD1,TRBV7-6,TGTGCCAGCAGCTTGAGACCCCACGACAGGGCGGACACTGAAGCTTTCTTT,CASSLRPHDRADTEAFF
.,TRBJ1-6,.,TRBV30,TGTGCCTGGGTGGGCGGACAGAATAATTCACCCCTCCACTTT,CAWVGGQNNSPLHF
.,TRBJ2-6,.,TRBV7-2,TGTGCCAGCAGCTTGGGGGGGCCGAGGGCCAACGTCCTGACTTTC,CASSLGGPRANVLTF
.,TRBJ1-5,.,TRBV18,TGTGCCAGCTCCGGTGGGGGGGCCTATCAGCCCCAGCATTTT,CASSGGGAYQPQHF
.,TRBJ1-5,.,TRBV6-5,TGTGCCAGCAGTTCCGGGTTAAGCAATCAGCCCCAGCATTTT,CASSSGLSNQPQHF
few,TRBJ1-2,TRBD1,TRBV5-6,TGTGCCAGCAGCCGAGGACAGGGTGGCTACACCTTC,CASSRGQGGYTF
.,TRBJ2-7,.,TRBV27,TGTGCCAGCAGTTTAGGAGGGGCCGGTGACTACGAGCAGTACTTC,CASSLGGAGDYEQYF
.,TRBJ1-1,.,TRBV9,TGTGCCAGCAGCCCGATGGGGACTGAAGCTTTCTTT,CASSPMGTEAFF
.,TRBJ1-5,.,TRBV19,TGTGCCGCTCGACAGTCTAGCAATCAGCCCCAGCATTTT,CAARQSSNQPQHF
.,TRBJ1-1,TRBD1,TRBV19,TGTGCCAGTAGTATGGACAGGGACACTGAAGCTTTCTTT,CASSMDRDTEAFF
.,TRBJ1-4,.,TRBV7-2,TGTGCCAGCAGCTTAGGGTTTAGGGGTAACGAAAAACTGTTTTTT,CASSLGFRGNEKLFF
.,TRBJ1-1,.,TRBV19,TGTGCCAGTAGTATAGGGCCTTTGAACACTGAAGCTTTCTTT,CASSIGPLNTEAFF
once,TRBJ1-4,.,TRBV6-5,TGTGCCAGCAGGGTAGACAGAGCAACTAATGAAAAACTGTTTTTT,CASRVDRATNEKLFF
.,TRBJ1-3,.,TRBV29-1,TGCAGCGTTGACGGCCGTGGAAACACCATATATTTT,CSVDGRGNTIYF
.,TRBJ2-6,.,TRBV6-1,TGTGCCAGCAGTGACCGACAGAAATCCAGCTCTGGGGCCAACGTCCTGACTTTC,CASSDRQKSSSGANVLTF
.,TRBJ1-1,TRBD1,TRBV5-1,TGCGCCAGCAGCCGGCATTCCGGGACAGGGAGCGGGACTGAAGCTTTCTTT,CASSRHSGTGSGTEAFF
.,TRBJ2-5,.,TRBV7-8,TGTGCCAGCAGCCGTGCCATCCGCGAGACCCAGTACTTC,CASSRAIRETQYF
.,TRBJ2-3,TRBD2,TRBV6-4,TGTGCCAGCAGTGTAGCGGGGGGCACAGATACGCAGTATTTT,CASSVAGGTDTQYF